Listed below are T cell receptor beta chains from one sample, sequenced in a study of radiation and T cells in renal cell carcinoma. This table comes from immunoSEQ multiplex PCR, and its TCRdb copy is limited to in-frame clones, with some not included. The sample includes about 47,000 clones, about 80% of them seen just once. Sequenced here: blood, sampled from a patient whose treatment included radiotherapy and nephrectomy. These receptors were collected from a woman in her 70s with renal cell carcinoma. The CDR3 runs from the conserved cysteine through the conserved F or W. D genes are given only for firm matches. Size values are once, few and many counts, or a class for expanded clones, and some rows have none.

j_call	v_call	clone_size	d_call	cdr3_aa
TRBJ1-5	TRBV6-6	NA	NA	CASSYSLGVGNQPQHF
TRBJ2-6	TRBV5-1	NA	TRBD1	CASSAAPTGYFSGANVLTF
TRBJ1-4	TRBV6-5	NA	NA	CASKGGTGGEKLFF
TRBJ2-3	TRBV2	NA	NA	CASRGDNTDTQYF
TRBJ2-1	TRBV19	once	TRBD2	CASRGGLASNEQFF
TRBJ2-6	TRBV7-8	NA	TRBD1	CASGLQGALGANVLTF
TRBJ1-5	TRBV2	NA	NA	CASRNEGFGNQPQHF
TRBJ2-7	TRBV6-1	once	NA	CASSLDRTEIYEQYF
TRBJ2-1	TRBV5-1	NA	NA	CASSPEQAEFTPYNEQFF
TRBJ1-4	TRBV25-1	once	NA	CASSEPANEKLFF
TRBJ2-7	TRBV30	NA	TRBD1	CAWSEGTASYEQYF
TRBJ2-5	TRBV12-5	NA	NA	CASGLGRWTSEETQYF
TRBJ2-1	TRBV7-2	NA	NA	CASSSLLAPEQFF
TRBJ2-1	TRBV7-2	NA	NA	CASSLVVGISYNEQFF
TRBJ2-6	TRBV19	NA	NA	CASTYSGANVLTF
TRBJ2-3	TRBV4-2	NA	TRBD2	CASSQERGSGGPDTQYF
TRBJ2-7	TRBV7-8	NA	NA	CASSLASRLRDEQYF
TRBJ1-3	TRBV10-3	NA	NA	CAISDTTLRVGTIYF
TRBJ1-3	TRBV2	NA	NA	CASSVSFSGNTIYF
TRBJ2-2	TRBV7-6	NA	TRBD1	CASSPADRVSGELFF
TRBJ2-2	TRBV7-6	NA	NA	CASSPDYTGELFF
TRBJ2-3	TRBV5-6	once	NA	CASSLGADTQYF
TRBJ2-7	TRBV21-1	NA	NA	CASSRSGQYF
TRBJ2-2	TRBV5-1	NA	NA	CASSWEGAALNTGELFF
TRBJ2-1	TRBV6-6	NA	NA	CASTLNSNEQFF
TRBJ1-4	TRBV10-2	NA	TRBD1	CASSDPQGAEKLFF